The entry below describes one T cell receptor beta chain. The specificity of this receptor is unknown. Per-base qualities were not stored, and no clone one base away is much larger. Using the deep immunoSEQ assay, TCR CDR3 regions were amplified from genomic DNA by multiplex PCR. Extracted genomic DNA from each cell subset was distributed evenly across all wells of several immunoSEQ 96-well plates, and each plate was treated as a replicate. For sorted subsets, each replicate PCR was loaded with about 0.2 ug genomic DNA, equivalent to some 31,000 T cell genomes. The purified libraries were quantified using a Qubit 3.0 fluorometer, sized with a Bioanalyzer 2100, and then quantified again using the KAPA Library Quantification kit. A separate single-read 150-cycle Illumina NextSeq 550 flow cell was used to sequence each immunoSEQ 96-well plate. Per the source publication's procedure: Because the immunoSEQ output held only junctional sequences and lacked quality scores, the filtering could not match the filtering applied to full-length reads. Sequences were annotated with PyIR, a Python wrapper for IgBLAST v1.9, and V/J genes and CDR3 were assigned using IMGT germline references. Reads were filtered out if the reads had weak V/J assignments (E-value above 1e-6), no CDR3, stop codons, out-of-frame junctions, or ambiguous translated residues. V3J clonotypes were defined as sequences sharing an identical inferred V gene, J gene, and CDR3 amino acid sequence. The percentage overlap between two repertoires was calculated by dividing the number of shared unique clonotypes by the size of the smaller repertoire. Three approaches were used to assess repertoire richness: RTK rarefaction, the Chao1 estimator, and Recon v2.1 estimates of unobserved clonotypes. Generation probabilities for all TCRbeta clonotypes obtained by the gDNA method from a handful of donors were computed using OLGA. Imported from immuneACCESS, the table was reduced by TCRdb to in-frame sequences with V and J called. These copies leave out some clones; in studies compared against another copy, an unresolved V gene accounts for under half, and the cause of the remainder is not known. The V and J calls and clone size are taken from that table; D and trimming were inferred from the DNA. For this sample the table gives approximately 1,500,000 clones, of which roughly 96% were detected only once. The ten biggest clones cover approximately 1.1% of the sample.

These data belong to a study of shared clonotypes between healthy human individuals (dated by TCRdb to about 2020). As for the study more broadly: The cohort included three men and a couple of women between 18 and 49 years of age. Between about 0.8 and 9 billion PBMCs per donor were obtained by leukapheresis. For each donor, CD4 naive and CD4 memory were each given three plates, CD8 naive was given two plates, and CD8 memory was given one plate. To increase sequencing depth and limit assay-specific biases, TCR repertoire library preparation and sequencing were carried out by different laboratories using diverse techniques. To estimate repertoire size and how much clonotype sharing occurs between individuals, the study deeply sequenced the blood TCR repertoires of roughly 5 healthy adults. The paper as a whole reports these results and caveats: Pairwise subsampling led to the expectation that sequencing depth would affect the degree of clonotype sharing among donors. Even with the large sequencing depth, rarefaction of the sorted-subset datasets indicated that sequencing was incomplete. Sampling was restricted to blood, and TCR repertoires in tissues likely differ from the TCR repertoires found in blood. Clonotypes shared by all four sorted-subset donors showed higher generation probabilities than non-shared clonotypes. Sharing across a few donors was observed for around 5% of naive CD4, less than 4% of naive CD8, 2.3% of memory CD4, and 0.4% of memory CD8 clonotypes. Because the study included only a small number of donors, the genetic and exposure-history diversity represented was limited. Estimated clonotype richness was generally larger for naive than for memory subsets.

Per the germline V gene, MNHNS is the CDR1 and SASEGT is the CDR2. V sheds 7 bases and J sheds 11 bases, leaving 17 bases between their ends. The CDR3 sequence holds 12 residues, the cysteine and phenylalanine included. Just the 36-base CDR3 DNA is kept, in frame starting at base 1. Healthy HIV-negative adults with no recently reported acute infections or vaccinations were included as donors. Every donor was a Caucasian adult living in Nashville, Tennessee, USA. CD4+ T cells were enriched by magnetic negative selection, after which naive cells were positively selected on CD45RA and the negative fraction was taken as the memory subset. Blood was obtained by leukapheresis, after which PBMCs were separated by Ficoll-Histopaque density gradient centrifugation and cryopreserved in liquid nitrogen vapor phase. Analytical flow cytometry was used to check the purity and quantity of every magnetically sorted T cell population. From each sorted fraction, genomic DNA was isolated and quantified by UV absorbance on a Nanodrop 2000c.

Sequencing was carried out using naive CD4+ T cells sorted from blood. Sample cell subset or site, as interpreted from the label and publication: CD45RA+ positively selected. This receptor was taken from a man aged 25-45 years in good health. The chain uses TRBV6-1 and TRBJ1-1; the D gene remains uncertain. The bases are TGTGCCAGCATGTTTTTTGGATTAGGGGCTTTCTTT. It specifies CASMFFGLGAFF.